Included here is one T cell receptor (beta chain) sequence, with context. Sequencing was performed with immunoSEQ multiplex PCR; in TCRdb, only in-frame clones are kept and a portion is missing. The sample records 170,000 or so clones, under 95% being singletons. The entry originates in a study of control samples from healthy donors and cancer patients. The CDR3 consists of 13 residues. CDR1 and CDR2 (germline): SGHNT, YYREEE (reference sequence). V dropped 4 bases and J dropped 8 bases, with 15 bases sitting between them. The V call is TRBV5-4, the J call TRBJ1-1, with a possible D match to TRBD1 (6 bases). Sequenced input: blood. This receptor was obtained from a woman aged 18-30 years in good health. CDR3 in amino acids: CASSGTNSGEAFF. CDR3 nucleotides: TGTGCCAGCAGCGGGACAAATTCGGGAGAAGCTTTCTTT.